This TCR beta chain was retrieved from a study of tumor-infiltrating lymphocytes in primary liver carcinoma (dated by TCRdb to 2015 to 2018). Notes on the research overall: Of the five patients, three men and two women aged 30 to 69 years, four had hepatocellular carcinoma and one had combined HCC and intrahepatic cholangiocarcinoma. A total of about 35 specimens from 5 patients went through TCRbeta repertoire sequencing, namely 25 tumor regions, 5 adjacent noncancerous liver tissues and 5 peripheral blood samples. To link TCRbeta repertoire diversity to the local molecular phenotype, the 25 or so tumor region samples were profiled with Agilent mRNA microarrays. The five patients had tumors staged T1-T3 N0M0, with maximum diameters ranging from about 4.2 to 10 cm. Roughly 3.65 to 7.13 million productive TCRbeta reads were obtained per sample, and no significant difference in read depth was found between tissue types. High reproducibility was observed for the technical replicate repertoires, with mean shared-clone rates near 0.89 and correlation coefficients above 0.98. The study combined TCRbeta repertoire sequencing, expression microarrays and whole-exome sequencing across five regions of each liver tumor, with adjacent normal tissue and blood. Beyond this particular receptor, the publication reports: Since the samples were bulk and unsorted, there was no way to compare CD4+ and CD8+ T cell repertoires. Only five patients were included in the study, and the authors note that the findings should be validated in a larger study. The top 250 clones accounted for a significantly greater share of the repertoire in tumors than in blood (p = 0.039). Because sequencing covered only the TCR beta chain and unpaired alpha chains were not captured, true repertoire diversity is likely underestimated. Only about 7.5-25% of top clones were found in all five regions of a tumor, suggesting spatial heterogeneity of tumor-infiltrating T cells. Consistent with antigen-driven expansion, pairs of tumor regions showed higher repertoire overlap (mean around 36%) than either tumor-adjacent pairs (about 17%) or tumor-blood pairs (roughly 15%).

Without any cell sorting, total RNA and DNA were extracted together from approximately 22-30 mg of bulk tissue using the AllPrep DNA/RNA mini kit. Between late 2015 and March 2016, five patients in China with histopathologically diagnosed primary liver carcinoma had their tumors surgically resected. At the time of sampling, the patients had chronic HBV infection and had not received any treatment. Each tumor was sampled at five spatially separated regions: the superior, inferior, left-lateral and right-lateral poles and the tumor centre. According to histology, viable tumor cells made up more than 80% of every tumor sample. Each fresh piece of tumor and adjacent tissue was cut in two, with one half stored in RNAlater at -80 degrees C and the other half sent for histology. The CDR3 runs 13 amino acids, cysteine and phenylalanine included. Only the CDR3 region is kept as DNA, spanning 39 bases read in frame from base 1. V lost 3 bases and J lost 8 bases; the stretch between them is 11 bases long. From a lookup of the germline V gene, CDR1 and CDR2 are SNHLY and FYNNEI.

TCRbeta-specific cDNA was reverse-transcribed from 500 ng total RNA using a constant-region primer and ProtoScript II reverse transcriptase. Three nested multiplex PCR rounds, following a slightly modified ARM-PCR procedure, were used to build the TCRbeta libraries. The first two PCR rounds used multiplex TRBV1-TRBV30 forward primers with a Cbeta reverse primer, each for approximately 11 cycles. Sample barcodes and Illumina adapters were added in a final 25-cycle PCR using Deep VentR polymerase. Amplicons of 200-500 bp were gel-purified with a QIAquick gel extraction kit before sequencing. The TCRbeta amplicons were sequenced with 250-bp paired-end reads on an Illumina HiSeq 2500. As for how the authors treated the data: Quality trimming of reads was performed with Trimmomatic v0.33, and paired reads were merged with FLASH v1.2.11 so that full CDR3 sequences could be recovered. MiGEC v1.2.1b assigned V, D and J germline segments to the rearranged TCRbeta sequences. Clonotype statistics and Shannon-Wiener diversity indices were computed with VDJtools v1.0.0. To reduce sampling bias, subsequent analyses other than the diversity analysis used only the 250 most abundant clonotypes in each sample. TCRdb cleaned the public reads at Q25 with fastp, built clones with MiXCR and kept in-frame beta chains. Each entry is one CDR3 protein sequence, shown with its most common DNA and genes. In this record, the V and J calls reflect TCRdb's handling and not the investigators' own analysis. The sample table shows 40,000 to 55,000 distinct CDR3 sequences, and less than 75% are seen once. 29% of the sample goes to the ten largest clones.

Regarding this clonotype: The specificity of this receptor is unknown. No much larger clonotype is one base removed from it; base qualities were not supplied.

The sequence joins TRBV2 to TRBJ2-1, with the D gene call left open. The clonotype comes from a man aged 40-50 years with primary liver carcinoma and hepatitis B virus infection. Sequenced sample: liver tumor tissue from sampling region 5. What this sample's cell subset or site label stands for: tumor region T5, tumor centre. CDR3 loop: CASSDKVWDEQFF. The DNA is TGTGCCAGCAGTGATAAAGTTTGGGATGAGCAGTTCTTC.